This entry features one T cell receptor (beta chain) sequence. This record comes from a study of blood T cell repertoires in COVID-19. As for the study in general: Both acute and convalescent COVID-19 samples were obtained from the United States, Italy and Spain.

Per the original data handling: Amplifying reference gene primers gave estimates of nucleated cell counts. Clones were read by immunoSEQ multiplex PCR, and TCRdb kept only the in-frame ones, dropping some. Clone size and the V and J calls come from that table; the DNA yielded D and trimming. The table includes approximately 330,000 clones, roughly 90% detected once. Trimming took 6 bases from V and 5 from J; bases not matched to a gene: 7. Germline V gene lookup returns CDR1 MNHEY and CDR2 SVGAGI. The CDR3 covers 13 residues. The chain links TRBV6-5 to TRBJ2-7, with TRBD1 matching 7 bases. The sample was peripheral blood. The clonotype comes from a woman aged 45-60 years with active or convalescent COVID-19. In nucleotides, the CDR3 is TGTGCCAGCAGACAGGGGAATGGCCACGAGCAGTACTTC. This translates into CASRQGNGHEQYF.